This T cell receptor beta chain is from a study of patients and donors after allogeneic stem cell transplantation. Via MiXCR, TCRdb re-called the RT-PCR reads, giving one row per CDR3 protein. Among 160,000 or so distinct CDR3 sequences listed, more than 20% were seen once. Germline values: CDR1 LNHDA, CDR2 SQIVND (reference sequence). The CDR3 covers 14 residues. V was pared by 6 bases and J by 4 bases, with 16 bases between. V gene TRBV19 combines with J gene TRBJ2-7, with D possibly being TRBD2 (6 bases). The sequenced material came from blood, either unsorted or a sorted T cell fraction (not recorded which). This TCR derives from a human donor who was either an allogeneic HSCT recipient or a stem cell or donor lymphocyte infusion donor (not recorded which). It is not recorded whose cells these are; they may come from a transplant donor. CDR3 nucleotides: TGTGCCAGTAGACAAAGGGCGGGGAATTACGAGCAGTACTTC. Its protein product is CASRQRAGNYEQYF.